These 17 T cell receptor beta chains share one sample of origin, sequenced in a study of graft-versus-host responses after intestinal transplantation. TCRdb's table, derived via immunoSEQ multiplex PCR, lists solely in-frame clones and lacks some. The sample consists of roughly 19,000 clones, 85% to 95% of them appearing once. Sequencing was performed on PBMCs, taken 23 days after intestinal transplant. The receptors shown here come from a human patient who received an intestinal transplant, so some T cells may come from the graft donor.

CDR3 loop: CASSPRASGAWDEQYF. CDR3 DNA: TGTGCCAGCAGCCCCAGAGCTAGCGGGGCGTGGGACGAGCAGTACTTC. The J gene is TRBJ2-7, the V gene TRBV9; 9 bases agree with TRBD2. Germline-derived CDR1 and CDR2 are SGDLS and YYNGEE. CDR3 length: 16 residues. The J segment lost 5 bases and the V segment lost 4 bases, leaving 13 bases of the junction unmatched.

The CDR3 DNA sequence: TGTGCCAGCAGCGTCCAAGCGGCCTCCTACAATGAGCAGTTCTTC. It specifies CASSVQAASYNEQFF. The J gene is TRBJ2-1, the V gene TRBV9; a weak D match, TRBD2 (5 bases). This CDR3 contains 15 residues. The V end was cut by 2 bases, the J end by 0 bases, with 9 bases between. The germline CDR1 and CDR2 sequences are SGDLS and YYNGEE.

The chain is built from TRBV6-5 and TRBJ2-2; D remains unclear. The CDR3 runs 14 residues. Germline V gives CDR1 MNHEY, CDR2 SVGAGI. Trimming cost V 4 bases and J 2 bases, with 8 bases left between them. Here the CDR3 reads CASSSDGNTGELFF. The CDR3 DNA sequence: TGTGCCAGCAGTTCGGACGGAAACACCGGGGAGCTGTTTTTT.

The gene calls are TRBV6-5 and TRBJ2-3; 7 positions agree with TRBD1. Trimming cost V 2 bases and J 2 bases; bases outside gene matches: 4. The CDR3 covers 15 residues. Per germline, CDR1 MNHEY and CDR2 SVGAGI. Here the CDR3 DNA reads TGTGCCAGCAGTTACGGGACAGCATTCACAGATACGCAGTATTTT. It codes for CASSYGTAFTDTQYF.

This chain uses TRBV9 with TRBJ2-1; D perhaps matches TRBD2 (6 bases). V was shortened by 0 bases and J by 8 bases, with 12 bases between the two germline ends. This CDR3 has 14 amino acids. CDR1 and CDR2 (germline): SGDLS, YYNGEE. The CDR3 loop reads CASSVGGAGDEQFF. The CDR3 DNA reads as TGTGCCAGCAGCGTAGGTGGAGCGGGCGATGAGCAGTTCTTC.

This rearrangement joins TRBV6-1 to TRBJ2-7, with D unresolved. The V gene lost 1 base and the J gene lost 2 bases, with 9 bases spanning the gap. This CDR3 is 14 amino acids long. In germline, CDR1 is MNHNS, CDR2 SASEGT. The CDR3 DNA reads TGTGCCAGCAGTGAAGGGGTAGACGCCTACGAGCAGTACTTC. It specifies CASSEGVDAYEQYF.

The rearrangement joins TRBV7-2 to TRBJ1-2; TRBD1 matches at 8 bases. Germline-derived CDR1 and CDR2 are SGHTA and FQGNSA. With 1 base clipped from V and 4 bases from J, the junction kept 2 bases outside the gene matches. The CDR3 consists of 14 residues. The CDR3 sequence: CASSLDGTGYGYTF. CDR3 nucleotide sequence: TGTGCCAGCAGCTTAGACGGGACAGGCTATGGCTACACCTTC.

This chain uses TRBV7-2 with TRBJ2-7; a weak D match, TRBD2 (6 bases). This CDR3 comprises 15 residues. The V end lost 6 bases, the J end lost 2 bases, and 17 bases lay between the germline ends. Germline V gene data show CDR1 as SGHTA and CDR2 as FQGNSA. The CDR3 here is CASSHYSGPAYEQYF. For the CDR3, the DNA is TGTGCCAGCAGTCATTATAGCGGTCCCGCCTACGAGCAGTACTTC.

On this clone: Germline is not matched at one junction end, which may reflect a read error. The gene calls are TRBV29-1 and TRBJ2-5; 7 bases agree with TRBD1. Matching the DNA end better, TRBJ2-7 makes the J call doubtful. In germline, CDR1 is SQVTM, CDR2 ANQGSEA. The CDR3 covers 15 residues. CDR3 sequence (DNA): TGCAACGTTTTGGGTTCGGACAGGACATCCTACGAGCAGTACTTC. Its protein product is CNVLGSDRTSYEQYF.

The chain couples TRBV7-6 to TRBJ1-1, with D uncertain. The CDR3 loop spans 13 amino acids. The V end lost 2 bases, the J end lost 3 bases, and 7 bases lay between the germline ends. Germline loops: CDR1 SGHVS, CDR2 FNYEAQ. The CDR3 spells CASSLSGHTEAFF. As DNA, the CDR3 is TGTGCCAGCAGCTTAAGCGGGCACACTGAAGCTTTCTTT.

The chain recombines TRBV5-6 with TRBJ2-5; D could derive from TRBD1 or TRBD2 (5 bases each). Per germline, CDR1 SGHDT and CDR2 YYEEEE. V lost 6 bases and J lost 1, with 10 bases in between. The CDR3 covers 13 residues. The CDR3 loop reads CASTRGRQETQYF. Written as DNA, the CDR3 is TGTGCCAGCACCCGGGGACGCCAAGAGACCCAGTACTTC.

The CDR3 DNA follows: TGTGCCAGCAGTCTCCCCTCCTGGGGACAAGGTTCAGAGACCCAGTACTTC. It specifies CASSLPSWGQGSETQYF. The chain has TRBV7-6 and TRBJ2-5; possibly TRBD1 for D (6 bases). V was cut by 6 bases and J by 4 bases, with 24 bases left in between. Germline CDR1 is SGHVS and CDR2 is FNYEAQ. The CDR3 covers 17 residues.

This clone was detected only once. The chain recombines TRBV14 with TRBJ2-2; 9 bases agree with TRBD2. Per the germline V gene, CDR1 is SGHDN and CDR2 is FVKESK. This CDR3 has 14 residues. Trimming removed 4 bases from V and 6 bases from J; junction bases left unmatched: 3. DNA for the CDR3: TGTGCCAGCAGCCCCCTAGCGGGGCCCGGGGAGCTGTTTTTT. This translates into CASSPLAGPGELFF.

This clone was observed a single time. V and J are TRBV27 and TRBJ1-1; maybe TRBD1 (5 bases). CDR1 is MNHEY and CDR2 is SMNVEV in the germline V gene (reference sequence). V lost 1 base, J lost 4 bases, and 13 bases lay in between. The CDR3 is 15 residues long. The CDR3 DNA follows: TGTGCCAGCAGTTTATTCTCGGGGGTAAGCACTGAAGCTTTCTTT. Translated, it gives CASSLFSGVSTEAFF.

The CDR3 nucleotides are TGTGCCAGCAGTGAAGGGGGACACAGGAAGGGGGAGCAGTTCTTC. Amino acid sequence: CASSEGGHRKGEQFF. The chain links TRBV25-1 to TRBJ2-1, with a weak D call TRBD1 (6 bases). V was cut by 2 bases and J by 10 bases, with 18 bases left in between. Germline V gene data show CDR1 as MGHDK and CDR2 as SYGVNS. The CDR3 covers 15 residues.

In its sample, this clone was seen a few times. This chain uses TRBV6-5 with TRBJ1-2, with 7 nucleotides matching TRBD1. The germline CDR1 and CDR2 sequences are MNHEY and SVGAGI. The J segment lost 2 bases and the V segment lost 0 bases, leaving 3 bases of the junction unmatched. This CDR3 is built from 15 residues. As DNA, the CDR3 is TGTGCCAGCAGTTACTCGGGCAGGGGGAACTATGGCTACACCTTC. Translation gives CASSYSGRGNYGYTF.

V is TRBV10-3 and J is TRBJ2-5; 8 nucleotides align to TRBD2. CDR3 length: 16 amino acids. Germline trimming cut 3 bases from V and 3 bases from J; bases unmatched to any gene: 9. CDR1 and CDR2 from the germline V gene are ENHRY and SYGVKD. CDR3 coding DNA: TGTGCCATCAGTGAATGGGGAGCGGGAGAAGAAGAGACCCAGTACTTC. Translation gives CAISEWGAGEEETQYF.